The 31 T cell receptor beta chains below were found in one sample sequenced in a study of blood T cells in healthy people across ages. The authors ran a second PCR of roughly 6 to 11 cycles using a sample-barcoded 5' primer and a J-beta primer mix. TCRdb recomputed calls from the 5' RACE reads with MiXCR, one row per CDR3 protein. The profile shows roughly 500,000 distinct CDR3 sequences, approximately 30% of them singletons. Sequencing was done on a sample of blood. Receptor source: a woman in her sixties or seventies in good health.

This chain connects TRBV3-1 to TRBJ1-1, with 9 bases matching TRBD1. With 3 bases clipped from V and 5 bases from J, the junction kept 7 bases outside the gene matches. Germline values: CDR1 LGHDT, CDR2 YNNKEL (reference sequence). The CDR3 loop spans 15 amino acids. CDR3: CASSQGGTGTTEAFF. Here the CDR3 DNA reads TGTGCCAGCAGCCAGGGGGGGACAGGGACAACTGAAGCTTTCTTT.

Points on this clonotype: At one boundary the junction diverges from the germline segment, which might be a read error. The chain has TRBV2 and TRBJ2-1, with D perhaps given as TRBD1 or TRBD2 (6 bases each). The V gene's germline CDR1 is SNHLY and CDR2 FYNNEI. The length of the CDR3 is 13 residues. DNA for the CDR3: TGTGCCAGCAGTGAAGCGCTTCAAGGGGGGCAGATCTTC. Its protein product is CASSEALQGGQIF. Variable domain in full (rest from reference TRBV2 and TRBJ2-1): EPEVTQTPSHQVTQMGQEVILRCVPISNHLYFYWYRQILGQKVEFLVSFYNNEISEKSEIFDDQFSVERPDGSNFTLKIRSTKLEDSAMYFCASSEALQGGQIFGPGTRLTVL.

The chain links TRBV20-1 to TRBJ2-1; D may be TRBD1 (5 bases). V lost 7 bases, J lost 4 bases, and 17 bases lay in between. Germline CDR1 is DFQATT and CDR2 is SNEGSKA (reference sequence). This CDR3 is 14 amino acids long. Here the CDR3 reads CSGRAGNKYNEQFF. DNA of the CDR3: TGCAGTGGCCGGGCAGGGAACAAATACAATGAGCAGTTCTTC.

This chain joins TRBV7-2 and TRBJ2-3, with unresolved D. V was trimmed by 2 bases and J by 2 bases, leaving 14 bases between them. The CDR3 is 16 amino acids. The V gene's germline CDR1 is SGHTA and CDR2 FQGNSA. CDR3 loop: CASSLRNIGLTDTQYF. CDR3 bases: TGTGCCAGCAGCTTACGGAACATAGGGCTCACAGATACGCAGTATTTT.

This clonotype was counted a few times. The chain carries TRBV12-3 or TRBV12-4 and TRBJ1-2; 9 nucleotides line up with TRBD1. The CDR3 is 16 residues long. V shed 5 bases and J 6 bases; nucleotides not matched to a gene: 13. As DNA, the CDR3 is TGTGCCAGCAGTCCCGGACAGGGGCGCCCCGGAAATGGCTACACCTTC. Protein: CASSPGQGRPGNGYTF.

The chain links TRBV6-5 to TRBJ2-2; D call uncertain. This CDR3 comprises 13 residues. The V gene lost 6 bases and the J gene lost 7 bases, with 12 bases spanning the gap. CDR1 is MNHEY and CDR2 is SVGAGI in the germline V gene. The DNA of the CDR3 is TGTGCCAGCAGCCAGACTCCTAACGGGGAGCTGTTTTTT. This translates into CASSQTPNGELFF.

The rearrangement uses TRBV7-8 and TRBJ2-7, with D tentatively TRBD1 (5 bases). Germline V gene data show CDR1 as SGHVS and CDR2 as FQNEAQ. This CDR3 contains 16 residues. V dropped 5 bases and J dropped 4 bases, with 21 bases sitting between them. CDR3 in DNA: TGTGCCAGCAGCGAAGCTCAGGGCCCTACGATTTACGAGCAGTACTTC. It specifies CASSEAQGPTIYEQYF.

This clonotype was picked up a small number of times. The genes are TRBV12-3 or TRBV12-4 and TRBJ2-2; TRBD2 matches at 7 bases. The J segment lost 6 bases and the V segment lost 3 bases, leaving 10 bases of the junction unmatched. The CDR3 is 16 amino acids. CDR3 residues: CASSLPGWGGPGELFF. The CDR3, as DNA: TGTGCCAGCAGTTTGCCGGGATGGGGAGGGCCCGGGGAGCTGTTTTTT.

The sample holds a few counts of this clonotype. This chain uses TRBV4-2 with TRBJ2-7; the match to TRBD2 covers 9 bases. This CDR3 is built from 19 residues. J was trimmed by 2 bases and V by 4 bases; bases with no gene match: 18. The germline V gene has CDR1 LGHNA and CDR2 YNFKEQ. CDR3 amino acids: CASSPGRGGGSYEPYEQYF. The CDR3 DNA reads TGTGCCAGCAGCCCCGGGCGGGGGGGCGGTTCCTATGAACCCTACGAGCAGTACTTC.

This rearrangement joins TRBV7-2 to TRBJ2-3; 7 nucleotides align to TRBD2. This CDR3 comprises 15 residues. CDR1 and CDR2 from the germline V gene are SGHTA and FQGNSA. V shed 4 bases and J 1 base; nucleotides not matched to a gene: 5. CDR3 loop: CASSSQAGGTDTQYF. The CDR3 nucleotides are TGTGCCAGCAGCTCCCAGGCGGGGGGCACAGATACGCAGTATTTT.

Comment on this clonotype: At one of its ends the junction is not consistent with the germline gene, which may arise from a read error. The chain is built from TRBV24-1 and TRBJ2-3; TRBD1 or TRBD2 may be the D gene (5 bases each). The CDR3 length is 16 residues. Germline CDR1 KGHDR, CDR2 SFDVKD. The DNA for the CDR3 is TGCGCCACCAGTGACCCGGGACGGGAAGGTGCAGATACGCAGTATTTT. This encodes CATSDPGREGADTQYF.

The chain links TRBV27 to TRBJ2-3; D is ambiguous. V was cut by 6 bases and J by 6 bases, with 10 bases left in between. The CDR3 is made up of 12 amino acids. Germline lookup yields CDR1 MNHEY and CDR2 SMNVEV (reference sequence). CDR3 protein: CASSRTMDTQYF. CDR3 nucleotide sequence: TGTGCCAGCAGCCGCACTATGGATACGCAGTATTTT.

The table lists this clonotype with many counts. The rearrangement uses TRBV20-1 and TRBJ2-4; weak D call: TRBD2 (6 bases). V shed 5 bases and J shed 0 bases, with 8 bases lying between them. CDR3 length: 13 amino acids. The germline V gene encodes CDR1 DFQATT and CDR2 SNEGSKA (reference sequence). The DNA for the CDR3 is TGCAGTGCTGGGAGGACAGCCAAAAACATTCAGTACTTC. This translates into CSAGRTAKNIQYF.

This clonotype turned up a few times. This chain connects TRBV3-1 to TRBJ1-4; TRBD1 might be the D (5 bases). The V gene's germline CDR1 is LGHDT and CDR2 YNNKEL (reference sequence). This CDR3 contains 15 residues. V was clipped by 0 bases and J by 4 bases, with 9 bases between them. CDR3 region: CASSQEGTRNEKLFF. Here the CDR3 DNA reads TGTGCCAGCAGCCAAGAGGGGACCCGTAATGAAAAACTGTTTTTT.

This sequence joins TRBV28 and TRBJ1-1; 7 bases are a match to TRBD1. Germline lookup yields CDR1 MDHEN and CDR2 SYDVKM. CDR3 length: 15 amino acids. The junction had 8 bases not matched to a gene; V was cut back by 6 bases and J by 1 base. The chain's CDR3 is CASRNPGQPNTEAFF. The CDR3 DNA reads TGTGCCAGCAGAAATCCGGGACAGCCGAACACTGAAGCTTTCTTT.

The chain recombines TRBV10-3 with TRBJ1-2, with D maybe TRBD1 (5 bases). V was pared by 4 bases and J by 7 bases, with 13 bases between. Germline CDR1 and CDR2: ENHRY and SYGVKD. The CDR3 is 13 residues long. CDR3 sequence (DNA): TGTGCCATCAGTGTCGGAGGGGAGAGTGGCTACACCTTC. It is translated as CAISVGGESGYTF.

This chain connects TRBV13 to TRBJ2-5; 13 bases map to TRBD2. Germline V gene data show CDR1 as PRHDT and CDR2 as FYEKMQ (reference sequence). This CDR3 is built from 18 residues. V dropped 0 bases and J dropped 5; count of bases not matched to a gene: 9. CDR3 protein: CASSLGQLGLAGTETQYF. The CDR3 nucleotides are TGTGCCAGCAGCTTAGGCCAGTTGGGACTAGCGGGAACGGAGACCCAGTACTTC.

The chain employs TRBV6-2 or TRBV6-3 and TRBJ1-1; no firm D call. Germline lookup yields CDR1 MNHEY and CDR2 SVGEGT. The V and J ends lost 4 bases and 4 bases respectively, with 19 bases between them. The CDR3 extends over 16 amino acids. CDR3 sequence (DNA): TGTGCCAGCAGTTCCCTTGCCAGTAGGGCAAGCACTGAAGCTTTCTTT. This translates into CASSSLASRASTEAFF.

The V call is TRBV5-1, the J call TRBJ1-1; TRBD1 matches 9 bases. The V gene end was trimmed by 2 bases and the J gene end by 6 bases; junction bases not matched to a gene: 5. Germline CDR1 SGHRS, CDR2 YFSETQ. CDR3 length: 14 residues. The DNA for the CDR3 is TGCGCCAGCAGCTTAAGGACAGGGGCGGCTGAAGCTTTCTTT. It translates to CASSLRTGAAEAFF. Full variable domain (outside the CDR3, taken from reference TRBV5-1 and TRBJ1-1): KAGVTQTPRYLIKTRGQQVTLSCSPISGHRSVSWYQQTPGQGLQFLFEYFSETQRNKGNFPGRFSGRQFSNSRSEMNVSTLELGDSALYLCASSLRTGAAEAFFGQGTRLTVV.

This chain's CDR3 is CASSPRGSMNTEAFF. Here the CDR3 DNA reads TGTGCCAGCAGCCCCCGAGGGAGCATGAACACTGAAGCTTTCTTT. V and J are TRBV11-3 and TRBJ1-1; no clear D. The CDR3 is made up of 15 amino acids. V was trimmed by 5 bases and J by 0 bases, leaving 13 bases between them. The germline V gene encodes CDR1 SGHNT and CDR2 YENEEA.

The J gene is TRBJ2-5, the V gene TRBV7-9, with 8 bases aligning to TRBD2. Germline loops: CDR1 SEHNR, CDR2 FQNEAQ (reference sequence). The CDR3 is 17 amino acids. Trimming at V came to 0 bases and at J to 0 bases, leaving 6 bases not matched to a gene. The DNA for the CDR3 is TGTGCCAGCAGCTTAGCGGGCGGGGGGCCAGACCAAGAGACCCAGTACTTC. Its protein is CASSLAGGGPDQETQYF.

This clonotype came up a few times. The genes are TRBV6-4 and TRBJ1-4; 7 nucleotides agree with TRBD1. Germline CDR1 is MRHNA and CDR2 is SNTAGT. Trimming cost V 5 bases and J 7 bases; bases outside gene matches: 7. The CDR3 runs 14 residues. This CDR3 reads CASSSTGNGEKLFF. The CDR3 nucleotides are TGTGCCAGCAGTTCGACAGGGAATGGTGAAAAACTGTTTTTT.

V gene TRBV7-2 combines with J gene TRBJ1-4; TRBD1 might be the D (6 bases). Germline CDR1 and CDR2: SGHTA and FQGNSA. The CDR3 runs to 15 residues. V was pared by 6 bases and J by 12 bases, with 23 bases between. The CDR3 DNA reads as TGTGCCAGCAGTTATACCGGGACACGAGGGAAGGAACTGTTTTTT. It codes for CASSYTGTRGKELFF. The whole variable domain, remainder taken from reference TRBV7-2 and TRBJ1-4, is GAGVSQSPSNKVTEKGKDVELRCDPISGHTALYWYRQSLGQGLEFLIYFQGNSAPDKSGLPSDRFSAERTGGSVSTLTIQRTQQEDSAVYLCASSYTGTRGKELFFGSGTQLSVL.

There are a few counts of this clonotype. J is TRBJ2-5 and V is TRBV11-2; D is perhaps TRBD2 (5 bases). The DNA matches TRBJ2-1 better at its end, which makes the J call doubtful. CDR3 length equals 12 residues. Germline loops: CDR1 SGHAT, CDR2 FQNNGV. The CDR3 sequence: CASSSLANEQFF. CDR3 in DNA: TGTGCCAGCAGCTCCCTAGCCAATGAGCAGTTCTTC.

The genes are TRBV7-3 and TRBJ1-3; the D is unclear. This CDR3 spans 13 amino acids. Germline CDR1 and CDR2: SGHTA and FQGTGA. The ends were cut back, 5 bases at V and 2 bases at J, with 7 bases in the middle. CDR3 amino acids: CASSDPPGNTIYF. The CDR3 DNA is TGTGCCAGCAGCGACCCCCCTGGAAACACCATATATTTT.

Many counts were recorded for this clonotype. This sequence joins TRBV20-1 and TRBJ2-7, with D perhaps matching TRBD1 (6 bases). This CDR3 has 14 amino acids. Per germline, CDR1 DFQATT and CDR2 SNEGSKA (reference sequence). V lost 6 bases and J 7 bases, leaving 22 bases between the germline ends. The CDR3 nucleotides are TGCAGTGCGACCGACAGGCAAAGGGCTGGTGAGCAGTACTTC. Protein: CSATDRQRAGEQYF.

Only a few counts were recorded for this clonotype. One end of the junction is discordant with germline, which a read error may explain. The CDR3 spells CASSPTGEGTYEQYF. CDR3 nucleotides: TGTGCCAGTAGTCCCACAGGCGAGGGGACCTACGAGCAGTATTTC. The V and J genes are TRBV19 and TRBJ2-5, with D tentatively TRBD1 or TRBD2 (5 bases each). CDR1 is LNHDA and CDR2 is SQIVND in the germline V gene (reference sequence). The CDR3 has 15 amino acids.

This clonotype was seen a handful of times. The chain is built from TRBV6-2 or TRBV6-3 and TRBJ1-6; no definite D call. V was shortened by 2 bases and J by 7 bases, with 9 bases between the two germline ends. Germline V CDR1 and CDR2: MNHEY, SVGEGT. CDR3 size: 14 residues. CDR3 amino acids: CASSYVGENSPLHF. The CDR3 DNA sequence: TGTGCCAGCAGTTACGTGGGAGAGAATTCACCCCTCCACTTT.

This clonotype was found a few times. V is TRBV25-1 and J is TRBJ1-1; 9 bases map to TRBD1. V lost 5 bases and J lost 0; bases outside the gene matches: 7. The CDR3 sequence is 16 residues long. Germline V gives CDR1 MGHDK, CDR2 SYGVNS. CDR3 bases: TGTGCCAGCAGTACCCCTGGGACAGGGATGAACACTGAAGCTTTCTTT. Translation gives CASSTPGTGMNTEAFF.

This clonotype was detected once. At one end the junction does not follow the germline gene, possibly because of a read error. This chain joins TRBV2 and TRBJ2-5, with 8 positions matching TRBD1. The germline V gene has CDR1 SNHLY and CDR2 FYNNEI. The CDR3 contains 14 residues. In nucleotides, the CDR3 is TGTGCCAGCACCAAGATCAGGGGGCAAGAGGCCCAGTACTTC. It is translated as CASTKIRGQEAQYF. The full variable domain, in which reference TRBV2 and TRBJ2-5 provide the parts outside the CDR3, is EPEVTQTPSHQVTQMGQEVILRCVPISNHLYFYWYRQILGQKVEFLVSFYNNEISEKSEIFDDQFSVERPDGSNFTLKIRSTKLEDSAMYFCASTKIRGQEAQYFGPGTRLLVL.

This clonotype was seen a few times. The rearrangement uses TRBV18 and TRBJ2-3; D remains ambiguous. This CDR3 comprises 14 residues. Looked up from germline, CDR1 is KGHSH and CDR2 is LQKENI. Between the trimmed V and J ends, which lost 2 bases and 1 base, there was a span of 7 bases. The CDR3 nucleotides read TGTGCCAGCTCACCAAATGAGGGCACAGATACGCAGTATTTT. Translating it yields CASSPNEGTDTQYF. Full variable domain (rest looked up from reference TRBV18 and TRBJ2-3): NAGVMQNPRHLVRRRGQEARLRCSPMKGHSHVYWYRQLPEEGLKFMVYLQKENIIDESGMPKERFSAEFPKEGPSILRIQQVVRGDSAAYFCASSPNEGTDTQYFGPGTRLTVL.